Here is one T cell receptor (beta chain) with its context. The antigen is undetermined. The germline gives CDR1 MNHEY, CDR2 SMNVEV (reference sequence). V was clipped by 7 bases and J by 2 bases; unmatched bases: 10. The CDR3 contains 16 residues. The sample originates from a study of cytomegalovirus exposure and HLA in healthy donors. Looking at the study overall: Earlier work reported 117 million unique TCR beta sequences from about 170 million T cells.

PCR amplification relied on 60 Vbeta primers (plus 13 Jbeta primers). Here immunoSEQ multiplex PCR was the method, and the copy in TCRdb shows in-frame clones only, minus some. This sample's clone table lists about 84,000 clones. Study-wide results and limits: Most of the TCR beta V segments (in an earlier analysis) were productive either about 87% or about 30% of the time. It was reported in a later analysis that an Asian-associated ancestry cluster showed fewer N-insertions than the approximately 700-donor mean. The availability of immune exposure information extended only to CMV serostatus.

This chain joins TRBV27 and TRBJ1-5; 8 positions match TRBD1. The clonotype comes from a man between 45 and 60 years old in good health and CMV-seronegative. The sample was PBMCs. The CDR3 loop is CASKPMQGAGNQPQHF. In DNA, the CDR3 is TGTGCCAGCAAACCAATGCAGGGGGCGGGCAATCAGCCCCAGCATTTT.